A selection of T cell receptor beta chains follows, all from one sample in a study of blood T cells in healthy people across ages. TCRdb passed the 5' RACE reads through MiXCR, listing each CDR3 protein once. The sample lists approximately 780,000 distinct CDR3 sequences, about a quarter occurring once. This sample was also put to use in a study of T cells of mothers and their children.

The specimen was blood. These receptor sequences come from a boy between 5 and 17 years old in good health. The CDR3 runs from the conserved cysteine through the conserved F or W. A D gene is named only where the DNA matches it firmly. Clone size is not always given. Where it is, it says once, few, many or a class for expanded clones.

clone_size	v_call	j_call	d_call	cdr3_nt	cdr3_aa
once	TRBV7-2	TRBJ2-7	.	TGTGCCAGCAGCCAGACCCCAGGGGAGCAGTACTTC	CASSQTPGEQYF
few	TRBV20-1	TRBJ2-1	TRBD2	TGCAGTGCTAGCCTCCCGGGAGGGGCGCTTATCTCCTTCAATGAGCAGTTCTTC	CSASLPGGALISFNEQFF
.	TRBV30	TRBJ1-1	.	TGTGCCTGGGGGGGTGGCACTGAAGCTTTCTTT	CAWGGGTEAFF
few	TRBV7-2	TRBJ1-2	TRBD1	TGTGCCAGCAGCTCGAGCTTGGGCAGGGGGAGCTATGGCTACACCTTC	CASSSSLGRGSYGYTF
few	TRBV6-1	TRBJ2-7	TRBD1	TGTGCCAGCAGGAGGGACAGGGGTTCCTTTATCTACGAGCAGTACTTC	CASRRDRGSFIYEQYF
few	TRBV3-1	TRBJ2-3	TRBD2	TGTGCCAGCAGCACTAGCGCGGGCACAGATACGCAGTATTTT	CASSTSAGTDTQYF
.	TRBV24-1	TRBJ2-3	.	TGTGCCACCAGTGATAGTGGATATACCACAGATACGCAGTATTTT	CATSDSGYTTDTQYF
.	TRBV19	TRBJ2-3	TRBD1	TGTGCCAGTAGCAAGGGACAGGGAACCTCTTTTACAGATACGCAGTATTTT	CASSKGQGTSFTDTQYF
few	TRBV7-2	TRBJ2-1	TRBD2	TGTGCCAGCAAGTCTACTAGCGCCCGCGATGAGCAGTTCTTC	CASKSTSARDEQFF
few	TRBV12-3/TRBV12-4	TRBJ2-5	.	TGTGCCAGCAGTTTATTCTCGGCCCGAGGGACCCAGTACTTC	CASSLFSARGTQYF
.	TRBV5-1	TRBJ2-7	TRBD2	TGCGCCAGCAGTTTTGGTAGCGGGAGGAGTCCCGAGCAGTACTTC	CASSFGSGRSPEQYF
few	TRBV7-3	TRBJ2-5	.	TGTGCCAGCAGCTTAGGACCAGCGAAAAGTCGGCAAGAGACCCAGTACTTC	CASSLGPAKSRQETQYF
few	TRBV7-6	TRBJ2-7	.	TGTGCCAGCAGCTTAGCGGTCTCGGGGGAGCAGTACTTC	CASSLAVSGEQYF
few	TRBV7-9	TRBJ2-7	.	TGTGCCAGCAGCCTACAGCCCAGCTACGAGCAGTACTTC	CASSLQPSYEQYF
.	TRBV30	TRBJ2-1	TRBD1	TGTGCCTGGAGCTCAACCGGGACAGGGGCCATCAATGAGCAGTTCTTC	CAWSSTGTGAINEQFF
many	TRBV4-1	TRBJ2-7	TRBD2	TGCGCCAGCAGCGAACAAGCCCCGGGACTAAACTCCTACGAGCAGTACTTC	CASSEQAPGLNSYEQYF
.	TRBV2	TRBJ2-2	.	TGTGCCAGCAATGAAAGGGTTCACGGGGAGCTGTTTTTT	CASNERVHGELFF
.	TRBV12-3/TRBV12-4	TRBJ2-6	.	TGTGCCAGCAGTTCCAGACACGACTCTGGGGCCAACGTCCTGACTTTC	CASSSRHDSGANVLTF
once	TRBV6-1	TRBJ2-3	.	TGTGCCAGCGGTGAAGCGGAGGTGACAGATACGCAGTATTTT	CASGEAEVTDTQYF
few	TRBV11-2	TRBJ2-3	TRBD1	TGTGCCAGCAGCTGGGGGACAGGGGGCATCACAGATACGCAGTATTTT	CASSWGTGGITDTQYF
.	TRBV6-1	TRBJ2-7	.	TGTGCCAGCAGTGAATCGGGGGAACGCTACGAGCAGTACTTC	CASSESGERYEQYF
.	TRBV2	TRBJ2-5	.	TGTGCCAGCAGGGACTTCCGTAAGGTGACCCAGTACTTC	CASRDFRKVTQYF
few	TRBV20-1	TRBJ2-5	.	TGCAGTGGCAGGGACCACAAAGAGACCCAGTACTTC	CSGRDHKETQYF
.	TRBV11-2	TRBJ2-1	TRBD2	TGTGCCAGCAGCTTGGGAGGGACTAGCGGGAGCAATGAGCAGTTCTTC	CASSLGGTSGSNEQFF
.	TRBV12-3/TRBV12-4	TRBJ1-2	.	TGTGCCAGCACCCTGAGCCATCGGTATGGCTACACCTTC	CASTLSHRYGYTF
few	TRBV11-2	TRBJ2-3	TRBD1	TGTGCCAGCAGCTTGGACAGGGGGCAAGATACGCAGTATTTT	CASSLDRGQDTQYF
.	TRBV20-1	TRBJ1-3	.	TGCAGTGTTCAAAAGGGGACTGGAAACACCATATATTTT	CSVQKGTGNTIYF
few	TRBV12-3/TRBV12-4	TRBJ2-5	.	TGTGCCAGCAGTTTATCGAGCGGGTTACAAGAGACCCAGTACTTC	CASSLSSGLQETQYF
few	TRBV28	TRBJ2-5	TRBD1	TGTGCCAGCAGTTCTCGGGACAGGGGGCACCAAGAGACCCAGTACTTC	CASSSRDRGHQETQYF
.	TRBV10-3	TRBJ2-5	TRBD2	TGTGCCATCAGTGAACGGCGGGGGGGCCAAGAGACCCAGTACTTC	CAISERRGGQETQYF
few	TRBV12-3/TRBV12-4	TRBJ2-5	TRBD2	TGTGCCAGCAGTTTCTCCGGGTCGGGGGGAGGAGAGCAGTACTTC	CASSFSGSGGGEQYF
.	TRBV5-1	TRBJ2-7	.	TGCGCCAGCAGCCTCCCCCTCGGGGACACCTACGAGCAGTACTTC	CASSLPLGDTYEQYF
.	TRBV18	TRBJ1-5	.	TGTGCCAGCTCGTGGGTCGCGGATAGCGATCAGCCCCAGCATTTT	CASSWVADSDQPQHF
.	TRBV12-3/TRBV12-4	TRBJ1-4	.	TGTGCCAGCAGGCGGACCGGCAGCGAAAAACTGTTTTTT	CASRRTGSEKLFF
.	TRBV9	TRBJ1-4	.	TGTGCCAGCAGCGCCACCGGGACAAGCAATGAAAAACTGTTTTTT	CASSATGTSNEKLFF
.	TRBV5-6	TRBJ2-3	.	TGTGCCAGCAGTCGACCTACCGTCACAGATACGCAGTATTTT	CASSRPTVTDTQYF
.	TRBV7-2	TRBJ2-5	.	TGTGCCAGCAGCTTAGACTCGGGGGTGGAGACCCAGTACTTC	CASSLDSGVETQYF
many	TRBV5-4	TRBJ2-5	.	TGTGCCAGCAGCTTGGACTCTGGGGGCCAAGAGACCCAGTACTTC	CASSLDSGGQETQYF
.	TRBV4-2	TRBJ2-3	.	TGTGCCAGCAGCCACGACTCCAGCACAGATACGCAGTATTTT	CASSHDSSTDTQYF
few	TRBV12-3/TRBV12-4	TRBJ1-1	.	TGTGCCAGCAGTTTGGGGACGGGCGCTTTCTTT	CASSLGTGAFF
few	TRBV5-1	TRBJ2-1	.	TGCGCCAGCAGCCCGACTGTGGCAGGCCCCTACAATGAGCAGTTCTTC	CASSPTVAGPYNEQFF
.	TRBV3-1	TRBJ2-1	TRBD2	TGTGCCAGCAGCCAAAAAGTAGGTATCGAGGGACTAGCGGGAGGGGATGAGCAGTTCTTC	CASSQKVGIEGLAGGDEQFF
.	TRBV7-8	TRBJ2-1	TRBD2	TGTGCCAGCAGTGGGCTAGCGGGGGGGCCAGTGACCTACAATGAGCAGTTCTTC	CASSGLAGGPVTYNEQFF
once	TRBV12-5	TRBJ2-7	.	TGTGCTAGTGGCCGAGTGGGGGGGCAGTACTTC	CASGRVGGQYF
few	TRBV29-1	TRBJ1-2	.	TGCAGCGTGGAATATTATGGCTACACCTTC	CSVEYYGYTF
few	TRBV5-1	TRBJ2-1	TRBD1	TGCGCCAGCAGCCCGGGAGGGACAGGGGGGTACAATGAGCAGTTCTTC	CASSPGGTGGYNEQFF
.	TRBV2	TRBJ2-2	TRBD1	TGTGCCAGCAGTGTGGACAGGGAAACAAACACCGGGGAGCTGTTTTTT	CASSVDRETNTGELFF
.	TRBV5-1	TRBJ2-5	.	TGCGCCAGCAGCTTGGGGGAGGCTAGCTACCAAGAGACCCAGTACTTC	CASSLGEASYQETQYF
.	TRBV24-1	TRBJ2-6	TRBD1	TGTGCCACCAGTGAATCAGACAGGGCTGGGGCCAACGTCCTGACTTTC	CATSESDRAGANVLTF
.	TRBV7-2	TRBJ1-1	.	TGTGCCAGGAGAGAGACCCAGGAAATAGGTTTGAACACTGAAGCTTTCTTT	CARRETQEIGLNTEAFF
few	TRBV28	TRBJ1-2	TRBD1	TGTGCCAGCAGTCGCCCCCTCGGGACAGGGCGAGGCTACACCTTC	CASSRPLGTGRGYTF
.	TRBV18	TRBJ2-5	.	TGTGCCAGCTCACCGAGGGTCGCGGCGACTCAAGAGACCCAGTACTTC	CASSPRVAATQETQYF
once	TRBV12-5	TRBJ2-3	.	TGTGCTAGTGGTTTGGTGGGCCCTTTGACAGATACGCAGTATTTT	CASGLVGPLTDTQYF
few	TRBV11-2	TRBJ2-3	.	TGTGCCAGCAGCTTGTGGAGGAGCACAGATACGCAGTATTTT	CASSLWRSTDTQYF
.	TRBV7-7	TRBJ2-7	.	TGTGCCAGCAGCGCAAAAGTGGGGGGCGAGCAGTACTTC	CASSAKVGGEQYF
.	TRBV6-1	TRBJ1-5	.	TGTGCCAGCAGTAAGGGGACATCACCTAGCAATCAGCCCCAGCATTTT	CASSKGTSPSNQPQHF
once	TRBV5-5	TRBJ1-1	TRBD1	TGTGCCAGCAGCTCAGGGGGAGAAATGGAAGCTTTCTTT	CASSSGGEMEAFF
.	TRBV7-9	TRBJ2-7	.	TGTGCCAGCAGCTTATCTGCTAACTACGAGCAGTACTTC	CASSLSANYEQYF